These 25 T cell receptor beta chains were sequenced from one sample in a study of T cell responses to AZD1222 COVID-19 vaccine (TCRdb year 2021). Sample time point, as interpreted from the label and publication: baseline before first vaccination. Library generation was performed with the immunoSEQ multiplex PCR assay. TCRdb stores this immuneACCESS table with in-frame sequences only. Part of the clones is absent; in the studies checked, under half of the shortfall reflects unresolved V genes, and no reason is known for the rest. The sample table records more than 100,000 clones; approximately 93% of these occur just once. About 5% of the sample is taken by the ten largest. The sequencing used peripheral blood, collected on day 0 of AZD1222 vaccination. The receptors shown here come from an adult in good health.

J is TRBJ2-1 and V is TRBV11-2, with TRBD2 identical over 10 bases. The CDR3 length is 15 residues. Germline CDR1 and CDR2: SGHAT and FQNNGV. The V and J ends lost 2 bases and 9 bases, in that order; junction bases with no gene match: 7. Here the CDR3 reads CASSLTSGREAEQFF. CDR3 sequence (DNA): TGTGCCAGCAGCTTAACGAGCGGGAGGGAGGCTGAGCAGTTCTTC. Full variable domain (outside the CDR3, taken from reference TRBV11-2 and TRBJ2-1): EAGVAQSPRYKIIEKRQSVAFWCNPISGHATLYWYQQILGQGPKLLIQFQNNGVVDDSQLPKDRFSAERLKGVDSTLKIQPAKLEDSAVYLCASSLTSGREAEQFFGPGTRLTVL.

Notes on this clone: The sample carries other DNA sequences with the same CDR3. The V call is TRBV6-6, the J call TRBJ1-6; D not certain. Per germline, CDR1 MNHNY and CDR2 SVGAGI (reference sequence). Trimming shortened V by 4 bases and J by 7 bases, and 2 bases separated the two germline ends. The CDR3 runs to 11 residues. CDR3: CASSSNSPLHF. CDR3 DNA sequence: TGTGCCAGCAGTTCCAATTCACCCCTCCACTTT.

The chain couples TRBV9 to TRBJ2-3; D is unresolved. The CDR3 loop spans 16 amino acids. The V end lost 2 bases, the J end lost 1 base, and 14 bases lay between the germline ends. CDR1 is SGDLS and CDR2 is YYNGEE in the germline V gene. The CDR3 protein is CASSVPRTGGTDTQYF. The CDR3 DNA reads as TGTGCCAGCAGCGTCCCCAGGACGGGTGGCACAGATACGCAGTATTTT. The entire variable domain, with the rest obtained from reference TRBV9 and TRBJ2-3, is as follows: DSGVTQTPKHLITATGQRVTLRCSPRSGDLSVYWYQQSLDQGLQFLIQYYNGEERAKGNILERFSAQQFPDLHSELNLSSLELGDSALYFCASSVPRTGGTDTQYFGPGTRLTVL.

This clone was recorded only once. The V call is TRBV6-5, the J call TRBJ1-2; the D is unclear. This CDR3 is 13 amino acids long. Per the germline V gene, CDR1 is MNHEY and CDR2 is SVGAGI. Trimming removed 2 bases from V and 3 bases from J, with 7 bases in between. In nucleotides, the CDR3 is TGTGCCAGCAGTTACGAGAGGGACTATGGCTACACCTTC. As protein: CASSYERDYGYTF.

The chain carries TRBV7-2 and TRBJ1-2; unclear D gene. Between the trimmed V and J ends, which lost 3 bases and 5 bases, there was a span of 10 bases. There are 13 residues in the CDR3. In germline, CDR1 is SGHTA, CDR2 FQGNSA. The CDR3 region is CASSFGVSYGYTF. CDR3 nucleotide sequence: TGTGCCAGCAGCTTCGGAGTGTCTTATGGCTACACCTTC.

The V and J genes are TRBV25-1 and TRBJ1-2; D uncertain. Trimming took off 2 bases at V and 5 bases at J, with 9 bases between the two ends. This CDR3 is 13 amino acids long. Germline lookup yields CDR1 MGHDK and CDR2 SYGVNS. As DNA, the CDR3 is TGTGCCAGCAGTGAAGTGGGGTGGTATGGCTACACCTTC. It is translated as CASSEVGWYGYTF.

V and J are TRBV4-1 and TRBJ2-3; 9 positions agree with TRBD2. The V gene end was trimmed by 0 bases and the J gene end by 3 bases; junction bases not matched to a gene: 4. This CDR3 spans 16 amino acids. Germline loops: CDR1 MGHRA, CDR2 YSYEKL. For the CDR3, the DNA is TGCGCCAGCAGCCAAGATCCTAGCGGGAATACAGATACGCAGTATTTT. Its translation: CASSQDPSGNTDTQYF.

Regarding this clone: At one boundary the junction diverges from the germline segment, which might be a read error. The chain recombines TRBV28 with TRBJ2-3, with 7 bases matching TRBD2. Looked up from germline, CDR1 is MDHEN and CDR2 is SYDVKM. This CDR3 comprises 17 residues. The CDR3: CASSLYKAGRNTDTQYF. The CDR3, as DNA: TGTGCCAGCAGCTTATATAAAGCGGGAAGAAACACAGATACGCAGTATTTT.

The rearrangement links TRBV7-9 to TRBJ1-2; a weak D match, TRBD1 (5 bases). Germline V gene data show CDR1 as SEHNR and CDR2 as FQNEAQ (reference sequence). V was cut by 2 bases and J by 2 bases, with 21 bases left in between. This CDR3 has 18 amino acids. Here the CDR3 reads CASSLRQSFTAANYGYTF. The CDR3 DNA is TGTGCCAGCAGCTTAAGACAGTCCTTTACAGCTGCGAACTATGGCTACACCTTC. Using reference TRBV7-9 and TRBJ1-2 for the parts outside the CDR3, the full variable domain is DTGVSQNPRHKITKRGQNVTFRCDPISEHNRLYWYRQTLGQGPEFLTYFQNEAQLEKSRLLSDRFSAERPKGSFSTLEIQRTEQGDSAMYLCASSLRQSFTAANYGYTFGSGTRLTVV.

J is TRBJ2-2 and V is TRBV19; D is possibly TRBD1 or TRBD2 (5 bases each). The CDR3 loop spans 13 amino acids. Germline V gene data show CDR1 as LNHDA and CDR2 as SQIVND (reference sequence). V gave up 7 bases and J gave up 0 bases, with 6 bases separating them. CDR3 nucleotide sequence: TGTGCCAGTACGGGACCGAACACCGGGGAGCTGTTTTTT. Its protein product is CASTGPNTGELFF. Combining the CDR3 with reference TRBV19 and TRBJ2-2 gives the whole variable domain DGGITQSPKYLFRKEGQNVTLSCEQNLNHDAMYWYRQDPGQGLRLIYYSQIVNDFQKGDIAEGYSVSREKKESFPLTVTSAQKNPTAFYLCASTGPNTGELFFGEGSRLTVL.

The rearrangement joins TRBV4-1 to TRBJ1-2; tentative D call: TRBD1 (5 bases). Germline CDR1 reads MGHRA; CDR2 reads YSYEKL. The CDR3 loop spans 14 amino acids. V lost 0 bases, J lost 6 bases, and 11 bases lay in between. The CDR3 region has the DNA TGCGCCAGCAGCCAAGAGAGGGGCGCGGATGGCTACACCTTC. This encodes CASSQERGADGYTF.

This chain links TRBV27 with TRBJ1-1; 7 bases agree with TRBD1. This CDR3 is 16 amino acids long. V was pared by 1 base and J by 0 bases, with 5 bases of the junction left unmatched. Germline-derived CDR1 and CDR2 are MNHEY and SMNVEV (reference sequence). CDR3 protein: CASSLLRTGLNTEAFF. The CDR3 DNA reads as TGTGCCAGCAGTTTATTGAGGACAGGCCTGAACACTGAAGCTTTCTTT.

This clone came up once. This sequence joins TRBV5-4 and TRBJ2-7; 7 nucleotides line up with TRBD2. The CDR3 length is 14 residues. Looked up from germline, CDR1 is SGHNT and CDR2 is YYREEE (reference sequence). The ends lost 4 bases at V and 6 bases at J; junction bases unmatched: 10. CDR3 in amino acids: CASSLPGGLSEQYF. In nucleotides, the CDR3 is TGTGCCAGCAGCCTCCCCGGGGGACTATCCGAGCAGTACTTC.

For the CDR3, the DNA is TGTGCCAGCAGCGCCTTTTCGCCTAGCGGGCCCGACTACGAGCAGTACTTC. It yields the protein CASSAFSPSGPDYEQYF. The chain joins TRBV7-3 to TRBJ2-7, with 8 bases identical to TRBD2. Germline V lookup: CDR1 SGHTA, CDR2 FQGTGA. The CDR3 is 17 amino acids. J was trimmed by 3 bases and V by 5 bases; bases with no gene match: 15.

The chain uses TRBV5-1 and TRBJ1-2; D is uncertain. The CDR3 has 11 amino acids. Germline assignment: CDR1 SGHRS and CDR2 YFSETQ. V was shortened by 5 bases and J by 7 bases, with 9 bases between the two germline ends. CDR3 sequence reads: CASREGPGYTF. In DNA form, the CDR3 reads TGCGCCAGCAGGGAGGGTCCTGGCTACACCTTC.

The rearrangement uses TRBV20-1 and TRBJ1-2; no reliable D call. Germline V gene lookup returns CDR1 DFQATT and CDR2 SNEGSKA (reference sequence). The length of the CDR3 is 8 residues. The V and J ends lost 4 bases and 8 bases respectively, with 2 bases between them. The CDR3 DNA is TGCAGTGCTAACGGCTACACCTTC. It specifies CSANGYTF.

The chain couples TRBV7-2 to TRBJ1-2; no firm D call. The ends were cut back, 4 bases at V and 8 bases at J, with 17 bases in the middle. The CDR3 covers 14 residues. Germline values: CDR1 SGHTA, CDR2 FQGNSA. The DNA for the CDR3 is TGTGCCAGCAGCTATAGGGTGGAGGGCTTGGGCTACACCTTC. Translated: CASSYRVEGLGYTF.

The J gene is TRBJ1-1, the V gene TRBV5-1; D possibly corresponds to TRBD1 (5 bases). This CDR3 comprises 15 residues. The V gene's germline CDR1 is SGHRS and CDR2 YFSETQ. Trimming cost V 4 bases and J 4 bases, with 17 bases left between them. The CDR3 bases are TGCGCCAGCAGCCCCTTCGCAGGGCCGGGCACTGAAGCTTTCTTT. Protein product: CASSPFAGPGTEAFF.

This chain uses TRBV2 with TRBJ2-7, with 10 bases that match TRBD1. CDR1 and CDR2 from the germline V gene are SNHLY and FYNNEI. With V trimmed by 6 bases and J by 7 bases, 12 bases remained unmatched. CDR3 length equals 15 residues. The CDR3 is CASSDRGPLNREQYF. Here the CDR3 DNA reads TGTGCCAGCAGCGACAGGGGGCCCCTTAATCGGGAGCAGTACTTC.

This chain joins TRBV5-4 and TRBJ1-3; 8 bases are shared with TRBD1. Germline assignment: CDR1 SGHNT and CDR2 YYREEE (reference sequence). This CDR3 has 14 residues. After removal of 4 bases from V and 8 bases from J, the junction contained 8 bases not matched to a gene. The CDR3 DNA is TGTGCCAGCAGCCAGACAGGGGCTGAAGACACCATATATTTT. Residues: CASSQTGAEDTIYF.

This sequence joins TRBV19 and TRBJ2-3, with unresolved D. This CDR3 is 14 amino acids long. Germline V gene sequence: CDR1 LNHDA, CDR2 SQIVND (reference sequence). Trimming stripped 0 bases from V and 5 bases from J, with 9 bases between. CDR3 loop: CASSIDRTVDTQYF. CDR3 nucleotide sequence: TGTGCCAGTAGTATAGATCGTACAGTAGATACGCAGTATTTT. Filled out from reference TRBV19 and TRBJ2-3, the complete variable domain reads DGGITQSPKYLFRKEGQNVTLSCEQNLNHDAMYWYRQDPGQGLRLIYYSQIVNDFQKGDIAEGYSVSREKKESFPLTVTSAQKNPTAFYLCASSIDRTVDTQYFGPGTRLTVL.

CDR3 nucleotides: TGTGCCAGCAGCACCACCCCTACGGACAGGGACATGAACACTGAAGCTTTCTTT. Encoded protein: CASSTTPTDRDMNTEAFF. The J gene is TRBJ1-1, the V gene TRBV21-1; no check of the table's D call, TRBD1, against the DNA was made. TRBV21-1 is a documented pseudogene. This CDR3 comprises 18 residues.

This chain uses TRBV10-3 with TRBJ1-1, with TRBD1 as a possible D gene (6 bases). Trimming took 11 bases from V and 3 from J, leaving 16 bases between them. This CDR3 spans 13 amino acids. Germline values: CDR1 ENHRY, CDR2 SYGVKD. In DNA form, the CDR3 reads TGTGCCTCCAGGGGCCGAGACCACACTGAAGCTTTCTTT. Protein: CASRGRDHTEAFF.

This chain links TRBV7-2 with TRBJ1-1; no clear D. Per the germline V gene, CDR1 is SGHTA and CDR2 is FQGNSA. This CDR3 has 14 amino acids. V lost 4 bases and J lost 1, with 10 bases in between. In DNA, the CDR3 is TGTGCCAGCAGCTCACGTACCCCGAACACTGAAGCTTTCTTT. The encoded protein is CASSSRTPNTEAFF.

V is TRBV9 and J is TRBJ2-5, with TRBD2 matching over 7 bases. The CDR3 is made up of 16 amino acids. Trimming removed 3 bases from V and 2 bases from J; junction bases left unmatched: 10. Germline-derived CDR1 and CDR2 are SGDLS and YYNGEE. The CDR3: CASSGGGGAGQETQYF. CDR3 DNA: TGTGCCAGCAGCGGCGGGGGAGGGGCAGGACAAGAGACCCAGTACTTC.